This entry concerns a single T cell receptor beta chain. This sample is part of a study of T cell changes during pregnancy in multiple sclerosis. Generated by immunoSEQ multiplex PCR, the TCRdb table keeps only in-frame clones and is missing some. The sample has about 79,000 clones, approximately 90% seen once; the top ten hold approximately 0.47%. The J segment lost 6 bases and the V segment lost 4 bases, leaving 8 bases of the junction unmatched. The CDR3 is made up of 15 amino acids. CDR1 is SGHNT and CDR2 is YYREEE in the germline V gene (reference sequence). The chain carries TRBV5-4 and TRBJ2-2, with TRBD1 matching over 8 bases. The sequence was collected from a female donor with multiple sclerosis, enrolled in a pregnancy study. Source: CD4+ T cells from peripheral blood mononuclear cells, taken in the second trimester of pregnancy. The CDR3 reads CASSLGQESAGELFF. DNA of the CDR3: TGTGCCAGCAGCCTGGGACAGGAGTCGGCCGGGGAGCTGTTTTTT.